These 28 T cell receptor beta chains originate from one sample sequenced in a study of cytomegalovirus exposure and HLA in healthy donors. PCR used 60 Vbeta primers and 13 Jbeta primers. Method: immunoSEQ multiplex PCR; TCRdb's copy keeps in-frame clones and lacks some. The data include about 160,000 clones; the top ten clones carry under 2.5%. Sequences were obtained from PBMCs. These receptors all stem from a young man in good health and CMV-seronegative.

The gene calls are TRBV6-1 and TRBJ2-1; 8 bases map to TRBD1. V lost 6 bases and J lost 9; bases outside the gene matches: 7. The CDR3 has 13 amino acids. Looked up from germline, CDR1 is MNHNS and CDR2 is SASEGT. DNA of the CDR3: TGTGCCAGCAGGGGGACAGGTAGTGGTGAGCAGTTCTTC. Protein: CASRGTGSGEQFF.

The chain combines TRBV2 with TRBJ2-5; TRBD2 aligns across 7 bases. Gene TRBJ2-7 matches the end of the DNA better, so the J call may be wrong. Germline CDR1 reads SNHLY; CDR2 reads FYNNEI. The CDR3 contains 12 residues. The CDR3 bases are TGTGCCGGGGGGGACCTATCCTACGAGCAGTACTTC. Amino acids: CAGGDLSYEQYF.

The chain joins TRBV11-2 to TRBJ2-7; 10 positions agree with TRBD2. There are 14 residues in the CDR3. Germline loops: CDR1 SGHAT, CDR2 FQNNGV. J lost 4 bases, V lost 4 bases, and 4 bases had no gene match. In DNA, the CDR3 is TGTGCCAGCAGCTCCTCTAGCGGGGGTTACGAGCAGTACTTC. Its translation is CASSSSSGGYEQYF.

The chain has TRBV9 and TRBJ1-2; D remains ambiguous. CDR1 is SGDLS, CDR2 YYNGEE, per germline. The CDR3 loop spans 12 amino acids. Trimming removed 4 bases at V and 4 bases at J, with 8 bases between. CDR3 in amino acids: CASSSSSYGYTF. The CDR3 region has the DNA TGTGCCAGCAGCTCTAGTAGCTATGGCTACACCTTC.

The chain combines TRBV27 with TRBJ1-4; perhaps TRBD1 as D (5 bases). Trimming took 0 bases from V and 8 from J, leaving 16 bases between them. Germline V lookup: CDR1 MNHEY, CDR2 SMNVEV (reference sequence). This CDR3 region has 16 residues. The CDR3 nucleotides read TGTGCCAGCAGTTTATCTTTTGGCTCCCCAGGGGAAAAACTGTTTTTT. It encodes CASSLSFGSPGEKLFF.

The V and J genes are TRBV28 and TRBJ1-1, with D possibly TRBD1 on 6 matching bases. CDR3 length: 13 amino acids. V gave up 9 bases and J gave up 0 bases, with 11 bases separating them. Germline CDR1 is MDHEN and CDR2 is SYDVKM. The DNA of the CDR3 is TGTGCCAGTAGGGGGTCCGTGAACACTGAAGCTTTCTTT. Residues: CASRGSVNTEAFF.

The chain links TRBV27 to TRBJ1-1, with no clear D. The germline V gene encodes CDR1 MNHEY and CDR2 SMNVEV (reference sequence). The CDR3 covers 16 residues. Trimming cost V 9 bases and J 0 bases, with 20 bases left between them. Written as DNA, the CDR3 is TGTGCCAGTCCCAATTGCGGGCCAACACTGAACACTGAAGCTTTCTTT. Its translation is CASPNCGPTLNTEAFF.

The V gene is TRBV4-1, the J gene TRBJ1-5; D perhaps matches TRBD1 (6 bases). This CDR3 is built from 16 residues. CDR1 and CDR2 from the germline V gene are MGHRA and YSYEKL. The germline V and J ends were trimmed by 2 bases and 9 bases, with 20 bases remaining between them. Written as DNA, the CDR3 is TGCGCCAGCAGCCAACCCCGGGACGGGGGGCTCCGGCCCCAGCATTTT. Protein product: CASSQPRDGGLRPQHF.

The chain couples TRBV5-4 to TRBJ2-5; TRBD1 matches at 8 bases. This CDR3 contains 14 residues. CDR1 is SGHNT and CDR2 is YYREEE in the germline V gene (reference sequence). Trimming removed 2 bases from V and 3 bases from J; junction bases left unmatched: 3. The CDR3 DNA follows: TGTGCCAGCAGCTTCCAGGGGGCGGAAGAGACCCAGTACTTC. Protein sequence: CASSFQGAEETQYF.

V is TRBV5-5 and J is TRBJ1-2; no clear D. V lost 7 bases to trimming and J lost 10 bases, with 17 bases between them. There are 12 residues in the CDR3. CDR1 and CDR2 from the germline V gene are SGHKS and YYEKEE (reference sequence). This CDR3 is CASLLSETSYTF. The CDR3, as DNA: TGTGCCAGCCTACTGTCGGAGACGTCCTACACCTTC. Supplemented by reference TRBV5-5 and TRBJ1-2, the full variable domain reads DAGVTQSPTHLIKTRGQQVTLRCSPISGHKSVSWYQQVLGQGPQFIFQYYEKEERGRGNFPDRFSARQFPNYSSELNVNALLLGDSALYLCASLLSETSYTFGSGTRLTVV.

The genes are TRBV19 and TRBJ1-5; 7 bases map to TRBD1. The CDR3 spans 14 residues. V trimming: 5 bases; J trimming: 9 bases; junction bases outside the gene matches: 10. From germline, CDR1 is LNHDA and CDR2 SQIVND (reference sequence). The CDR3 coding sequence is TGTGCCAGTAGTCCAGGGGGGTACGCTCCGCCCCAGCATTTT. Its protein is CASSPGGYAPPQHF.

The genes are TRBV28 and TRBJ1-1, with a weak D call TRBD1 (6 bases). Germline lookup yields CDR1 MDHEN and CDR2 SYDVKM. Deletions cut 7 bases from V and 3 bases from J, with 12 bases between. The CDR3 is 13 residues long. CDR3 region: CASITGLDTEAFF. The CDR3 bases are TGTGCCAGCATAACAGGGCTTGACACTGAAGCTTTCTTT.

The chain has TRBV4-1 and TRBJ2-7; possible D gene TRBD1, 5 bases. V was shortened by 0 bases and J by 0 bases, with 12 bases between the two germline ends. Germline V gene data show CDR1 as MGHRA and CDR2 as YSYEKL. The CDR3 is made up of 16 amino acids. CDR3: CASSQEGRVLSYEQYF. CDR3 DNA sequence: TGCGCCAGCAGCCAAGAGGGCAGGGTGCTCTCCTACGAGCAGTACTTC.

The chain recombines TRBV6-5 with TRBJ1-5; D is possibly TRBD1 (6 bases). This CDR3 is built from 15 residues. The V end was cut by 0 bases, the J end by 3 bases, with 9 bases between. Germline-derived CDR1 and CDR2 are MNHEY and SVGAGI. The CDR3 here is CASSYSGQINQPQHF. CDR3 DNA: TGTGCCAGCAGTTACTCGGGACAAATCAATCAGCCCCAGCATTTT.

The chain couples TRBV19 to TRBJ2-2; tentative D call: TRBD2 (5 bases). The ends were cut back, 9 bases at V and 3 bases at J, with 23 bases in the middle. CDR1 and CDR2 (germline): LNHDA, SQIVND (reference sequence). This CDR3 region has 17 residues. Here the CDR3 reads CASGKARTSLYTGELFF. Here the CDR3 DNA reads TGTGCCAGCGGGAAGGCCAGGACCTCGTTGTACACCGGGGAGCTGTTTTTT.

The V call is TRBV5-1, the J call TRBJ2-4; 9 bases align to TRBD1. V shed 4 bases and J 8 bases; nucleotides not matched to a gene: 7. Germline assignment: CDR1 SGHRS and CDR2 YFSETQ. There are 14 residues in the CDR3. CDR3 region: CASSKGQGRDIQYF. The CDR3 nucleotides read TGCGCCAGCAGCAAGGGACAGGGTAGGGACATTCAGTACTTC. The full variable domain, its missing parts supplied by reference TRBV5-1 and TRBJ2-4, is KAGVTQTPRYLIKTRGQQVTLSCSPISGHRSVSWYQQTPGQGLQFLFEYFSETQRNKGNFPGRFSGRQFSNSRSEMNVSTLELGDSALYLCASSKGQGRDIQYFGAGTRLSVL.

CDR3: CASSLGREKLFF. The CDR3 nucleotides read TGTGCCAGCAGCTTAGGGAGAGAAAAACTGTTTTTT. This chain uses TRBV13 with TRBJ1-4; D gene ambiguous. The V gene lost 0 bases and the J gene lost 8 bases, with 4 bases spanning the gap. This CDR3 is built from 12 residues. Germline CDR1 PRHDT, CDR2 FYEKMQ (reference sequence). Combining the CDR3 with reference TRBV13 and TRBJ1-4 gives the whole variable domain AAGVIQSPRHLIKEKRETATLKCYPIPRHDTVYWYQQGPGQDPQFLISFYEKMQSDKGSIPDRFSAQQFSDYHSELNMSSLELGDSALYFCASSLGREKLFFGSGTQLSVL.

V gene TRBV15 combines with J gene TRBJ2-2, with 8 bases matching TRBD2. The CDR3 totals 16 residues. The trim removed 2 bases at V and 5 bases at J, leaving 7 bases unmatched. The germline gives CDR1 LNHNV, CDR2 YYDKDF (reference sequence). The CDR3 sequence: CATSRPGLVATGELFF. In DNA, the CDR3 is TGTGCCACCAGCAGACCGGGACTAGTCGCTACCGGGGAGCTGTTTTTT.

This chain links TRBV5-4 with TRBJ1-4, with 8 bases matching TRBD1. With V trimmed by 4 bases and J by 8 bases, 10 bases remained unmatched. CDR1 SGHNT and CDR2 YYREEE come from the germline V gene (reference sequence). The length of the CDR3 is 15 residues. The CDR3 sequence: CASSLQQGVGEKLFF. CDR3 sequence (DNA): TGTGCCAGCAGCCTCCAACAGGGGGTAGGCGAAAAACTGTTTTTT.

V and J are TRBV10-1 and TRBJ1-2; TRBD1 aligns across 7 bases. From germline, CDR1 is WNHNN and CDR2 SYGVQD (reference sequence). Losses at the gene ends were 6 bases for V and 7 bases for J; bases not matched to a gene: 8. CDR3 length equals 13 residues. CDR3 DNA: TGCGCCAGCAGCCCAGGGACAGCGGCTGGCTACACCTTC. As protein: CASSPGTAAGYTF.

The chain joins TRBV19 to TRBJ2-3; D ambiguous. This CDR3 is 11 amino acids long. Between the trimmed V and J ends, which lost 5 bases and 2 bases, there was a span of 2 bases. Germline V gene sequence: CDR1 LNHDA, CDR2 SQIVND (reference sequence). This chain's CDR3 is CASSLTDTQYF. Here the CDR3 DNA reads TGTGCCAGTAGTCTCACAGATACGCAGTATTTT.

The chain uses TRBV6-1 and TRBJ2-1, with D possibly TRBD2 on 7 matching bases. V lost 8 bases and J lost 3, with 14 bases in between. Germline lookup yields CDR1 MNHNS and CDR2 SASEGT. CDR3 length: 14 residues. The CDR3 protein is CASPSGDIYNEQFF. The DNA for the CDR3 is TGTGCCAGCCCAAGCGGGGACATCTACAATGAGCAGTTCTTC.

The V gene is TRBV6-7, the J gene TRBJ2-1; 7 bases match TRBD2. TRBV6-7 is an ORF, with its function uncertain. V dropped 4 bases and J dropped 6; count of bases not matched to a gene: 9. The CDR3 extends over 15 amino acids. In nucleotides, the CDR3 is TGTGCCAGCAGTTTTGGTCCCGGGAGGACCAATGAGCAGTTCTTC. It encodes CASSFGPGRTNEQFF.

The chain is built from TRBV6-5 and TRBJ1-2; TRBD1 might be the D (6 bases). The CDR3 has 13 residues. Trimming took 6 bases from V and 3 from J, leaving 11 bases between them. Germline lookup yields CDR1 MNHEY and CDR2 SVGAGI. CDR3 in DNA: TGTGCCAGCAGGAGGGGGGGGGACTATGGCTACACCTTC. This translates into CASRRGGDYGYTF.

The V call is TRBV4-3, the J call TRBJ2-3; 7 nucleotides align to TRBD1. Germline CDR1 reads LGHNA; CDR2 reads YSLEER. There are 15 residues in the CDR3. V was clipped by 1 base and J by 3 bases; unmatched bases: 4. CDR3 in DNA: TGCGCCAGCAGCCAAGGACAGGGCGTGACAGATACGCAGTATTTT. Translation: CASSQGQGVTDTQYF.

The CDR3 loop reads CASSLFSLSVNTEAFF. The CDR3 nucleotides read TGTGCCAGCAGCTTGTTCTCCCTAAGCGTGAACACTGAAGCTTTCTTT. The chain is built from TRBV11-2 and TRBJ1-1; the D is unclear. Deletions cut 3 bases from V and 0 bases from J, with 14 bases between. Germline CDR1 reads SGHAT; CDR2 reads FQNNGV. This CDR3 has 16 residues. The full variable domain, with the rest looked up from reference TRBV11-2 and TRBJ1-1, is EAGVAQSPRYKIIEKRQSVAFWCNPISGHATLYWYQQILGQGPKLLIQFQNNGVVDDSQLPKDRFSAERLKGVDSTLKIQPAKLEDSAVYLCASSLFSLSVNTEAFFGQGTRLTVV.

J is TRBJ2-3 and V is TRBV28, with D possibly matching TRBD1 (6 bases). CDR3 length: 21 residues. The germline CDR1 and CDR2 sequences are MDHEN and SYDVKM. Deletions cut 2 bases from V and 1 base from J, with 28 bases between. The CDR3 loop reads CASSLIGLFSDDRYGTDTQYF. CDR3 bases: TGTGCCAGCAGTTTAATTGGCCTTTTCTCAGACGACAGGTATGGCACAGATACGCAGTATTTT.

The chain recombines TRBV18 with TRBJ2-1, with D possibly matching TRBD2 (5 bases). CDR1 is KGHSH, CDR2 LQKENI, per germline. The CDR3 contains 16 residues. V lost 3 bases to trimming and J lost 0 bases, with 12 bases between them. CDR3 sequence reads: CASSPQERNSYNEQFF. DNA of the CDR3: TGTGCCAGCTCACCTCAGGAGCGGAACTCCTACAATGAGCAGTTCTTC.